What follows describes a single TCR beta chain. The sample comes from a study of CD8 T cells in Susac syndrome. This CDR3 spans 18 amino acids. Trimming cost V 4 bases and J 1 base; bases outside gene matches: 8. cDNA came from roughly 0.47 to 1 ug RNA primed by random hexamers. TCRdb redid the calling of the immunoSEQ multiplex PCR reads with MiXCR, one entry per CDR3 protein. The sample lists roughly 400,000 distinct CDR3 sequences, more than 70% occurring once. The chain joins TRBV12-3 or TRBV12-4 to TRBJ1-4, with TRBD1 matching 11 bases. The specimen was CD8+ T cells from PBMCs. The receptor's source is a human donor with multiple sclerosis. As DNA, the CDR3 is TGTGCCAGCAGTTCCCGGGACAGGGGGGATTTAACTAATGAAAAACTGTTTTTT. Its protein is CASSSRDRGDLTNEKLFF.